These 19 T cell receptor beta chains were sequenced from one sample in a study of tumor and adjacent non-tumor tissue in lung cancer. This sample's RNA came from whole unsorted tissue. The library came from three nested PCR rounds adapted from ARM-PCR protocols. TCRdb itself ran the multiplex PCR reads through MiXCR, one entry per CDR3 protein. The repertoire holds about 200,000 distinct CDR3 sequences, with around 70% as singletons. Input material: lung tumor tissue. These receptor sequences come from a man aged 60 to 69 with non-small cell lung cancer.

V and J are TRBV6-5 and TRBJ1-2; 10 nucleotides line up with TRBD1. The CDR3 is made up of 18 amino acids. J was trimmed by 9 bases and V by 11 bases; bases with no gene match: 27. Germline CDR1 MNHEY, CDR2 SVGAGI. The CDR3 spells CASTISPGQGNSNHCYTF. In DNA form, the CDR3 reads TGTGCCTCTACAATCTCGCCGGGACAGGGGAATTCTAACCATTGCTACACCTTC.

Points on this clonotype: The junction and the germline gene differ at one end; a read error may be behind it. The chain recombines TRBV11-3 with TRBJ1-2; D remains ambiguous. The CDR3 covers 15 residues. Per germline, CDR1 SGHNT and CDR2 YENEEA. CDR3 residues: CASSPRRHVNYGYTF. The CDR3 DNA follows: TGTGCCAGCAGCCCCCGGAGACATGTTAACTATGGTTACACCTTC.

On this clonotype itself: The junction and the germline gene differ at one end; a read error may be behind it. This rearrangement joins TRBV20-1 to TRBJ2-1; tentative D call: TRBD2 (6 bases). The CDR3 extends over 15 amino acids. Looked up from germline, CDR1 is DFQATT and CDR2 is SNEGSKA (reference sequence). DNA for the CDR3: TGTAGTGTTAGACCTTCGGCGGGGAAGCTTAGTGAGCAGTTCTTC. This sequence encodes CSVRPSAGKLSEQFF.

Turning to this clonotype: A much bigger clone sits one base away, suggesting this may be a read error. The chain carries TRBV20-1 and TRBJ2-1; D is possibly TRBD1 (6 bases). Germline values: CDR1 DFQATT, CDR2 SNEGSKA (reference sequence). The CDR3 runs 15 residues. Trimming removed 3 bases at V and 8 bases at J, with 20 bases between. CDR3: CSARDFRGAFDEQFF. The CDR3 coding sequence is TGCAGTGCTAGGGACTTCAGGGGCGCATTTGATGAGCAGTTCTTC.

This clonotype was detected only once. One base away lies a much larger clone, so this may be a sequencing read error. J is TRBJ2-7 and V is TRBV12-3 or TRBV12-4, with TRBD1 identical over 8 bases. The V and J ends lost 3 bases and 3 bases, in that order; junction bases with no gene match: 13. This CDR3 has 17 amino acids. CDR3 in DNA: TGTGCCAGCAGTTTTGCAGGACAGGGTCAGGGGAGCTACGAGCAGTACTTC. It codes for CASSFAGQGQGSYEQYF.

Regarding this clonotype: This could be a read error, since a much larger clone is one nucleotide away. CDR3 in DNA: TGTGCCAGCAGCCAGCCGGAGGACTCCTACGAGCAGTACTTC. Translated: CASSQPEDSYEQYF. The rearrangement uses TRBV4-2 and TRBJ2-7, with D perhaps TRBD2 (5 bases). CDR3 size: 14 residues. Germline V gene lookup returns CDR1 LGHNA and CDR2 YNFKEQ. Trimming took off 3 bases at V and 0 bases at J, with 9 bases between the two ends.

The V call is TRBV5-1, the J call TRBJ2-3; D unclear. Trimming removed 7 bases at V and 6 bases at J, with 15 bases between. Germline-derived CDR1 and CDR2 are SGHRS and YFSETQ. The CDR3 is made up of 13 amino acids. The CDR3 DNA reads TGCGCCAGCTTCACGGGCCCCCTGGATACGCAGTATTTT. Translated: CASFTGPLDTQYF.

This clonotype was seen at least ten times. The V call is TRBV11-1, the J call TRBJ1-2; 8 positions agree with TRBD1. The CDR3 is 13 residues long. The V gene's germline CDR1 is SGHAT and CDR2 FQDESV (reference sequence). The ends lost 8 bases at V and 5 bases at J; junction bases unmatched: 7. In DNA form, the CDR3 reads TGTGCCAGCGGCAGGGGGCCTCCATATGGCTACACCTTC. Residues: CASGRGPPYGYTF.

Note on this clonotype: Possible read error: a much larger clone is one base away. The CDR3 DNA reads as TGCAGCGTTCTGGGGACGGGGGAAAACATTCAGTACTTC. This codes for CSVLGTGENIQYF. V usage is TRBV29-1 and J usage is TRBJ2-4; tentative D call: TRBD2 (6 bases). The CDR3 consists of 13 residues. From germline, CDR1 is SQVTM and CDR2 ANQGSEA. Trimming cost V 5 bases and J 5 bases, with 13 bases left between them.

Comment on this clonotype: Being one base from a much bigger clone, this may be a read error. This chain joins TRBV29-1 and TRBJ1-1; 7 positions match TRBD1. The V segment lost 6 bases and the J segment 2 bases; nucleotides outside the gene matches: 15. This CDR3 comprises 16 residues. Germline V gene data show CDR1 as SQVTM and CDR2 as ANQGSEA. CDR3 in amino acids: CSVPDYQGGINTEAFF. The CDR3 bases are TGCAGCGTCCCCGATTACCAGGGGGGAATTAACACTGAAGCTTTCTTT.

A word on this clonotype: Likely a read error: the CDR3 ends without its conserved phenylalanine or tryptophan. The chain links TRBV11-1 to TRBJ2-1, with 7 bases fitting TRBD2. V gave up 8 bases and J gave up 5 bases; unmatched junction bases: 18. Germline V lookup: CDR1 SGHAT, CDR2 FQDESV (reference sequence). The length of the CDR3 is 17 residues. The CDR3 sequence: CASCVSRLPGGNNEQFY. DNA of the CDR3: TGTGCCAGCTGCGTATCTCGGCTACCGGGAGGCAACAATGAGCAGTTCTAC.

This clonotype was observed many times. V usage is TRBV6-5 and J usage is TRBJ2-5; 10 nucleotides agree with TRBD1. The trim removed 6 bases at V and 4 bases at J, leaving 2 bases unmatched. CDR1 MNHEY and CDR2 SVGAGI come from the germline V gene. The CDR3 contains 13 residues. Here the CDR3 DNA reads TGTGCCAGCAGCCGGGACAGGGGAGAGACCCAGTACTTC. Protein: CASSRDRGETQYF.

With regard to this clonotype: The junction and the germline gene differ at one end; a read error may be behind it. The rearrangement uses TRBV11-2 and TRBJ1-6, with D perhaps TRBD1 (5 bases). In germline, CDR1 is SGHAT, CDR2 FQNNGV. The CDR3 loop spans 15 amino acids. The CDR3 protein is CDSNLGEDNNSPLHF. For the CDR3, the DNA is TGTGACAGCAACTTAGGAGAGGACAATAATTCACCCCTCCACTTT.

As regards this clonotype: One end of the junction does not line up with germline, which may come from a read error. This chain uses TRBV24-1 with TRBJ2-1, with TRBD1 matching 7 bases. CDR3 length: 16 amino acids. CDR1 is KGHDR and CDR2 is SFDVKD in the germline V gene. The CDR3 DNA reads as TGTGCCACCAGTGATATGGGACAGCACCTCTACATTGAGCAGTTCTTC. It yields the protein CATSDMGQHLYIEQFF.

This clonotype appeared a few times. The genes are TRBV11-2 and TRBJ1-1; D is ambiguous. Trimming removed 8 bases at V and 0 bases at J, with 7 bases between. This CDR3 is built from 12 residues. CDR1 and CDR2 from the germline V gene are SGHAT and FQNNGV. CDR3 coding DNA: TGTGCCAGCTCGACGTTGAACACTGAAGCTTTCTTT. Residues: CASSTLNTEAFF. The full variable domain, rest sourced from reference TRBV11-2 and TRBJ1-1, is EAGVAQSPRYKIIEKRQSVAFWCNPISGHATLYWYQQILGQGPKLLIQFQNNGVVDDSQLPKDRFSAERLKGVDSTLKIQPAKLEDSAVYLCASSTLNTEAFFGQGTRLTVV.

As to this clonotype: The germline gene is not matched at one end of the junction; a read error may be the cause. V is TRBV6-2 or TRBV6-3 and J is TRBJ2-2; D might be TRBD2 (6 bases). The CDR3 is made up of 16 amino acids. Germline lookup yields CDR1 MNHEY and CDR2 SVGEGT. CDR3 protein: CVSNPPRERRTGELFF. CDR3 bases: TGTGTCAGCAATCCCCCCCGGGAGAGGCGAACCGGGGAGCTGTTTTTT.

To note about this clonotype: The conserved closing phenylalanine or tryptophan is absent in this CDR3, likely reflecting a read error. This chain uses TRBV6-1 with TRBJ2-7; D is tentatively TRBD1 or TRBD2 (5 bases each). The germline V and J ends were trimmed by 6 bases and 4 bases, with 19 bases remaining between them. This CDR3 is built from 15 residues. The germline gives CDR1 MNHNS, CDR2 SASEGT. CDR3 in amino acids: CASRLSGASGYEQYL. CDR3 in DNA: TGTGCCAGCAGATTGTCCGGGGCCTCAGGTTACGAGCAGTACCTC.

To note about this clonotype: Mismatch with germline at one junction end may stem from a read error. V is TRBV6-5 and J is TRBJ1-5; D is undetermined. Germline V lookup: CDR1 MNHEY, CDR2 SVGAGI. This CDR3 is built from 13 residues. The CDR3 is CASIYRRETIRHF. Written as DNA, the CDR3 is TGTGCCAGCATTTACCGCCGGGAGACGATACGGCATTTT.

The chain combines TRBV11-2 with TRBJ2-5; unclear D gene. Trimming took 6 bases from V and 3 from J, leaving 11 bases between them. CDR3 size: 13 residues. Germline V gene lookup returns CDR1 SGHAT and CDR2 FQNNGV. Here the CDR3 DNA reads TGTGCCAGCAGTTCTACAGACGAAGAGACCCAGTACTTC. Translating gives CASSSTDEETQYF. Drawing the rest from reference TRBV11-2 and TRBJ2-5, the complete variable domain is EAGVAQSPRYKIIEKRQSVAFWCNPISGHATLYWYQQILGQGPKLLIQFQNNGVVDDSQLPKDRFSAERLKGVDSTLKIQPAKLEDSAVYLCASSSTDEETQYFGPGTRLLVL.